A selection of T cell receptor beta chains follows, all from one sample in a study of blood T cell repertoires in COVID-19. Only in-frame clones appear in the TCRdb table, and some are missing; sequencing was by immunoSEQ multiplex PCR. The sample yields roughly 220,000 clones, around 84% seen once. Material: peripheral blood. These receptors all stem from a man older than 75 with acute or convalescent COVID-19. Each CDR3 is given with its conserved first and last residue. D genes are given only for firm matches. Size tells how often a clone was seen (once, few, many) or the class of an expanded clone, and some rows leave it out.

TRBJ1-5,TRBD1,TRBV5-8,NA,CASSPQGYSNQPQHF,TGTGCCAGCAGCCCACAGGGGTATAGCAATCAGCCCCAGCATTTT
TRBJ2-3,NA,TRBV5-1,NA,CASSLVGGKTDTQYF,TGCGCCAGCAGCTTGGTCGGGGGAAAGACAGATACGCAGTATTTT
TRBJ2-2,NA,TRBV6-5,NA,CASGGRENTGELFF,TGTGCCAGCGGCGGGCGGGAGAACACCGGGGAGCTGTTTTTT
TRBJ1-4,NA,TRBV29-1,NA,CSVGGGRGSNEKLFF,TGCAGCGTTGGAGGCGGGAGAGGGTCTAATGAAAAACTGTTTTTT
TRBJ2-7,NA,TRBV29-1,NA,CSVVVPSYEQYF,TGCAGCGTTGTTGTCCCATCCTACGAGCAGTACTTC
TRBJ2-7,TRBD1,TRBV7-6,NA,CASSPRQGSYEQYF,TGTGCCAGCAGCCCAAGACAGGGATCGTACGAGCAGTACTTC
TRBJ2-1,TRBD2,TRBV29-1,NA,CSVGSGSPYSEQFF,TGCAGCGTTGGGAGCGGGAGCCCGTACAGCGAGCAGTTCTTC
TRBJ1-4,NA,TRBV2,NA,CASSGQPGGDEKLFF,TGTGCCAGCAGTGGACAGCCCGGTGGGGATGAAAAACTGTTTTTT
TRBJ1-1,NA,TRBV7-6,few,CASSPPRNTEAFF,TGTGCCAGCAGCCCCCCCCGTAACACTGAAGCTTTCTTT
TRBJ2-3,TRBD2,TRBV2,NA,CASSYTSGSSDTQYF,TGTGCCAGCAGTTACACTAGCGGGAGCTCGGATACGCAGTATTTT
TRBJ2-3,TRBD2,TRBV30,NA,CAWTLGGRGADTQYF,TGTGCCTGGACCTTGGGCGGGAGAGGGGCAGATACGCAGTATTTT
TRBJ2-7,NA,TRBV21-1,NA,CASSRGYSYEQYF,TGTGCCAGCAGCAGGGGCTACTCCTACGAGCAGTACTTC
TRBJ2-1,NA,TRBV11-2,NA,CASTKRGGFDNEQFF,TGTGCCAGCACCAAGAGGGGGGGGTTCGACAATGAGCAGTTCTTC
TRBJ1-6,NA,TRBV18,NA,CASSPGEGSPLHF,TGTGCCAGCTCACCAGGAGAGGGTTCACCCCTCCACTTT
TRBJ2-7,TRBD1,TRBV28,NA,CASRYTIGTGGAGEQYF,TGTGCCAGCAGGTACACGATTGGGACAGGGGGCGCGGGCGAGCAGTACTTC
TRBJ2-1,NA,TRBV25-1,NA,CASSARGLINEQFF,TGTGCCAGCAGTGCCCGGGGACTGATCAATGAGCAGTTCTTC
TRBJ1-5,NA,TRBV6-5,NA,CASTEYSNQPQHF,TGTGCCAGCACAGAATATAGCAATCAGCCCCAGCATTTT
TRBJ1-1,NA,TRBV3-1/TRBV3-2,NA,CASSTGRGDTEAFF,TGTGCCAGCAGTACAGGGAGAGGGGACACTGAAGCTTTCTTT
TRBJ2-5,TRBD1,TRBV2,NA,CASTAGQGGETQYF,TGTGCCAGCACCGCCGGACAGGGTGGTGAGACCCAGTACTTC
TRBJ2-1,NA,TRBV30,few,CAWSVQGNEQFF,TGTGCCTGGAGTGTACAGGGCAATGAGCAGTTCTTC
TRBJ2-5,TRBD2,TRBV7-9,NA,CASSLLLAGGQETQYF,TGTGCCAGCAGCTTATTACTAGCGGGAGGACAAGAGACCCAGTACTTC